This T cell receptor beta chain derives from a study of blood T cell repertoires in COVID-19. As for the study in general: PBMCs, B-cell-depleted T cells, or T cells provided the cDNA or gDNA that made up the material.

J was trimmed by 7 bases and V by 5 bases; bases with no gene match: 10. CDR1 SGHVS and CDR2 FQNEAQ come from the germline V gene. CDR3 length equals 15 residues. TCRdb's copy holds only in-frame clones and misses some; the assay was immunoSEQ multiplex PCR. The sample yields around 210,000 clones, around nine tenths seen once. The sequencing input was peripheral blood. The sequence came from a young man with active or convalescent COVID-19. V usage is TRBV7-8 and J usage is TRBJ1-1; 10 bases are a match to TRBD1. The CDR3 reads CASSHPGQGGIEAFF. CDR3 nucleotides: TGTGCCAGCAGCCATCCCGGACAGGGGGGGATTGAAGCTTTCTTT.